What follows are 12 T cell receptor beta chains derived from one specimen sequenced in a study of T cell changes during pregnancy in multiple sclerosis. TCRdb keeps only in-frame clones here, not all; method: immunoSEQ multiplex PCR. This table has tens of thousands of clones, 90% to 95% appearing once. The specimen was CD8+ T cells from peripheral blood mononuclear cells, collected before pregnancy. All receptors derive from a female donor with multiple sclerosis, enrolled in a pregnancy study.

Only one count was recorded for this clone. This rearrangement joins TRBV9 to TRBJ2-3; 8 nucleotides match TRBD1. The germline gives CDR1 SGDLS, CDR2 YYNGEE. This CDR3 has 15 amino acids. J was trimmed by 3 bases and V by 0 bases; bases with no gene match: 3. CDR3 bases: TGTGCCAGCAGCGTAGTAACAGGGGGGACAGATACGCAGTATTTT. It encodes CASSVVTGGTDTQYF.

V is TRBV7-9 and J is TRBJ2-7; D unresolved. This CDR3 spans 13 amino acids. CDR1 and CDR2 from the germline V gene are SEHNR and FQNEAQ (reference sequence). Deletions cut 1 base from V and 3 bases from J, with 7 bases between. The CDR3 coding sequence is TGTGCCAGCAGCTTAGGGCCTTACTACGAGCAGTACTTC. Its protein product is CASSLGPYYEQYF.

The V and J genes are TRBV10-1 and TRBJ2-7; D perhaps matches TRBD1 (6 bases). The V gene lost 4 bases and the J gene lost 6 bases, with 13 bases spanning the gap. The V gene's germline CDR1 is WNHNN and CDR2 SYGVQD (reference sequence). This CDR3 has 13 residues. CDR3 DNA: TGCGCCAGCAGTGTCAGGGGCTCGGGCGAGCAGTACTTC. It encodes CASSVRGSGEQYF.

The rearrangement links TRBV2 to TRBJ1-2; 10 bases align to TRBD1. Germline CDR1 SNHLY, CDR2 FYNNEI. Trimming took 10 bases from V and 0 from J; bases not matched to a gene: 8. CDR3 size: 15 residues. The CDR3: CATGTGAIPNYGYTF. CDR3 bases: TGTGCCACCGGGACAGGGGCCATCCCTAACTATGGCTACACCTTC.

The chain uses TRBV27 and TRBJ1-1, with D possibly TRBD1 on 6 matching bases. The CDR3 contains 11 residues. CDR1 and CDR2 from the germline V gene are MNHEY and SMNVEV (reference sequence). Trimming removed 11 bases at V and 8 bases at J, with 15 bases between. CDR3 sequence reads: CAASGGAEAFF. In nucleotides, the CDR3 is TGTGCCGCAAGTGGGGGGGCGGAAGCTTTCTTT.

The V and J genes are TRBV7-3 and TRBJ2-3; D gene unclear. The CDR3 extends over 14 amino acids. The germline V and J ends were trimmed by 2 bases and 4 bases, with 10 bases remaining between them. Per germline, CDR1 SGHTA and CDR2 FQGTGA. CDR3 amino acids: CASSLVGNPDTQYF. CDR3 DNA sequence: TGTGCCAGCAGCTTAGTTGGCAACCCAGATACGCAGTATTTT. Full variable domain (rest looked up from reference TRBV7-3 and TRBJ2-3): GAGVSQTPSNKVTEKGKYVELRCDPISGHTALYWYRQSLGQGPEFLIYFQGTGAADDSGLPNDRFFAVRPEGSVSTLKIQRTERGDSAVYLCASSLVGNPDTQYFGPGTRLTVL.

V is TRBV27 and J is TRBJ2-5, with 11 bases matching TRBD2. The CDR3 contains 16 residues. The germline gives CDR1 MNHEY, CDR2 SMNVEV (reference sequence). After removal of 5 bases from V and 4 bases from J, the junction contained 9 bases not matched to a gene. Written as DNA, the CDR3 is TGTGCCAGCAGTCCGCTAGCGGGGGGTTCTCGAGAGACCCAGTACTTC. Translated, it gives CASSPLAGGSRETQYF.

J is TRBJ2-7 and V is TRBV7-9, with TRBD1 matching 8 bases. The CDR3 consists of 15 residues. V shed 3 bases and J 1 base; nucleotides not matched to a gene: 5. Germline CDR1 is SEHNR and CDR2 is FQNEAQ (reference sequence). The CDR3 bases are TGTGCCAGCAGCTTTTACACAGGGGGTTCCTACGAGCAGTACTTC. It codes for CASSFYTGGSYEQYF.

This sequence joins TRBV14 and TRBJ2-7, with a tentative D call TRBD2 (6 bases). Germline CDR1 SGHDN, CDR2 FVKESK. Trimming left V 1 base short and J 0 bases short, with 13 bases between. CDR3 size: 16 residues. CDR3 DNA: TGTGCCAGCAGCCAAGTACGGAGGGCAGACTCCTACGAGCAGTACTTC. Translation gives CASSQVRRADSYEQYF.

The genes are TRBV7-2 and TRBJ2-5; perhaps TRBD1 as D (5 bases). The CDR3 has 13 residues. Germline CDR1 reads SGHTA; CDR2 reads FQGNSA. The germline V and J ends were trimmed by 3 bases and 5 bases, with 10 bases remaining between them. CDR3: CASSFWPGETQYF. The CDR3 DNA is TGTGCCAGCAGCTTCTGGCCAGGGGAGACCCAGTACTTC. The full variable domain, its missing parts supplied by reference TRBV7-2 and TRBJ2-5, is GAGVSQSPSNKVTEKGKDVELRCDPISGHTALYWYRQSLGQGLEFLIYFQGNSAPDKSGLPSDRFSAERTGGSVSTLTIQRTQQEDSAVYLCASSFWPGETQYFGPGTRLLVL.

This sequence joins TRBV7-9 and TRBJ1-4; D remains ambiguous. Germline V gene sequence: CDR1 SEHNR, CDR2 FQNEAQ (reference sequence). The CDR3 is 11 amino acids. Trimming removed 0 bases at V and 14 bases at J, with 7 bases between. The CDR3 sequence is CASSLAGVLFF. The CDR3 bases are TGTGCCAGCAGCTTAGCGGGAGTCCTGTTTTTT. Full variable domain (remainder filled in from reference TRBV7-9 and TRBJ1-4): DTGVSQNPRHKITKRGQNVTFRCDPISEHNRLYWYRQTLGQGPEFLTYFQNEAQLEKSRLLSDRFSAERPKGSFSTLEIQRTEQGDSAMYLCASSLAGVLFFGSGTQLSVL.

This clone was recorded once. The V call is TRBV10-1, the J call TRBJ2-4; D perhaps matches TRBD1 (5 bases). The CDR3 covers 15 residues. Between the trimmed V and J ends, which lost 0 bases and 1 base, there was a span of 7 bases. The germline V gene encodes CDR1 WNHNN and CDR2 SYGVQD (reference sequence). Here the CDR3 reads CASSESRGAKNIQYF. For the CDR3, the DNA is TGCGCCAGCAGTGAGTCTAGGGGTGCCAAAAACATTCAGTACTTC.